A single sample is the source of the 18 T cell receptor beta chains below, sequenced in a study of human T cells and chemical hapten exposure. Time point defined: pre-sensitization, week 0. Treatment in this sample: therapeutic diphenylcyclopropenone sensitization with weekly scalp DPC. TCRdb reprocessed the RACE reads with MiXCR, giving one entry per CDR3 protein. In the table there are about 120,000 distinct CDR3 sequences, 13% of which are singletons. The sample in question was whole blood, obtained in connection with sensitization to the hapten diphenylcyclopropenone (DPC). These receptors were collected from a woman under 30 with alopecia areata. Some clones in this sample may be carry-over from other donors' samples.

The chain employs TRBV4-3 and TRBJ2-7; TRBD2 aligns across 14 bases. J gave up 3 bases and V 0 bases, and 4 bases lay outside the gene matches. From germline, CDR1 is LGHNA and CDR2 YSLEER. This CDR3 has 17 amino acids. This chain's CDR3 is CASSQERTSGGYYEQYF. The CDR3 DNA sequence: TGCGCCAGCAGCCAAGAGAGGACTAGCGGGGGGTACTACGAGCAGTACTTC.

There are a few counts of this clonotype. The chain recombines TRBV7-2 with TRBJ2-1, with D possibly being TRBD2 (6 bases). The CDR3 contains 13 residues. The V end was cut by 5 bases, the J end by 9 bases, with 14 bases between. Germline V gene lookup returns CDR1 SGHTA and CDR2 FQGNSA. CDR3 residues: CASSLRESFEQFF. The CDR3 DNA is TGTGCCAGCAGCCTCCGGGAGAGTTTTGAGCAGTTCTTC. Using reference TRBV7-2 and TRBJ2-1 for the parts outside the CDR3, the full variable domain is GAGVSQSPSNKVTEKGKDVELRCDPISGHTALYWYRQSLGQGLEFLIYFQGNSAPDKSGLPSDRFSAERTGGSVSTLTIQRTQQEDSAVYLCASSLRESFEQFFGPGTRLTVL.

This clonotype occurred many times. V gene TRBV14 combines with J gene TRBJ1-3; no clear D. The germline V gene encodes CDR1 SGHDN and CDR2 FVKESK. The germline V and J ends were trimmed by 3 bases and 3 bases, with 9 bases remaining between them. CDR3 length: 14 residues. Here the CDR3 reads CASSQPGLGNTIYF. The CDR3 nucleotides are TGTGCCAGCAGCCAGCCGGGCCTTGGAAACACCATATATTTT.

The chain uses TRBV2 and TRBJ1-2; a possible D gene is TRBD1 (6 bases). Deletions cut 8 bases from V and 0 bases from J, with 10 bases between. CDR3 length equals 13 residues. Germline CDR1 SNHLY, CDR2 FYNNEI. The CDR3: CASGTTSNYGYTF. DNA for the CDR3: TGTGCCAGCGGGACAACTTCTAACTATGGCTACACCTTC.

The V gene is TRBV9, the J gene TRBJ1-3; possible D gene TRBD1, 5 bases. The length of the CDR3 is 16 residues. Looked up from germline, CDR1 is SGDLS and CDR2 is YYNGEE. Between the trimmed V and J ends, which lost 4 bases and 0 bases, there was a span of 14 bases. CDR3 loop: CASSLRRDFSGNTIYF. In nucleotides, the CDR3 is TGTGCCAGCAGCCTCCGACGGGACTTCTCTGGAAACACCATATATTTT.

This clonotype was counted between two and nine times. CDR3 DNA: TGTGCCAGCAGTCAGACAGCCTCGAACACTGAAGCTTTCTTT. It codes for CASSQTASNTEAFF. The chain joins TRBV6-4 to TRBJ1-1; the D gene is possibly TRBD1 (5 bases). V was clipped by 5 bases and J by 1 base, with 11 bases between them. CDR1 is MRHNA and CDR2 is SNTAGT in the germline V gene. The CDR3 consists of 14 residues.

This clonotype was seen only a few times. The CDR3 here is CSAPGRGPGELFF. The CDR3 DNA sequence: TGCAGTGCCCCGGGCAGGGGGCCCGGGGAGCTGTTTTTT. The V gene is TRBV20-1, the J gene TRBJ2-2; 8 positions match TRBD1. Germline assignment: CDR1 DFQATT and CDR2 SNEGSKA (reference sequence). This CDR3 contains 13 residues. With V trimmed by 6 bases and J by 6 bases, 6 bases remained unmatched.

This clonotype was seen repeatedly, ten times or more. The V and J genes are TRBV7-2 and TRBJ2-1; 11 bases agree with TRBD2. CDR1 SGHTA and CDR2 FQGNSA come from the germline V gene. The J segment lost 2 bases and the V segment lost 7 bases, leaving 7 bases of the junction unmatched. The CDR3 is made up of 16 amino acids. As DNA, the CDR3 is TGTGCCAGCACTACTAGCGGGGGAAGCGCCTACAATGAGCAGTTCTTC. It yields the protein CASTTSGGSAYNEQFF.

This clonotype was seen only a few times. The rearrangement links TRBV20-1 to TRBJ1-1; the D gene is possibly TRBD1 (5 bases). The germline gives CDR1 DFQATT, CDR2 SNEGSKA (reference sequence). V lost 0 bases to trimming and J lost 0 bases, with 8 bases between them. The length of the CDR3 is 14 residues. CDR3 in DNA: TGCAGTGCTAGAGATCGACAGATGAACACTGAAGCTTTCTTT. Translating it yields CSARDRQMNTEAFF.

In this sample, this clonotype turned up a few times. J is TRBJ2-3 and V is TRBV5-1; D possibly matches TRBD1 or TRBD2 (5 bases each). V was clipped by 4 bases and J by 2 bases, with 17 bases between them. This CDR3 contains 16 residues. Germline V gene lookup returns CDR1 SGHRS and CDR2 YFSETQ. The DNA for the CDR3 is TGCGCCAGCAGCCCGGGGACCTTACCCCCCACAGATACGCAGTATTTT. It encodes CASSPGTLPPTDTQYF. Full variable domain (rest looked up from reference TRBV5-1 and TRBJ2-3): KAGVTQTPRYLIKTRGQQVTLSCSPISGHRSVSWYQQTPGQGLQFLFEYFSETQRNKGNFPGRFSGRQFSNSRSEMNVSTLELGDSALYLCASSPGTLPPTDTQYFGPGTRLTVL.

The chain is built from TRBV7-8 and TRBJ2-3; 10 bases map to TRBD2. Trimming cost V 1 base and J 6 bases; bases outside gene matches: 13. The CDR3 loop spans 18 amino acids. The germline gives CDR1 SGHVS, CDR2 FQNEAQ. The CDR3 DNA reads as TGTGCCAGCAGCTTAGTGGCGGGCCGGCTAGCGGGGGCCGATACGCAGTATTTT. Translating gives CASSLVAGRLAGADTQYF.

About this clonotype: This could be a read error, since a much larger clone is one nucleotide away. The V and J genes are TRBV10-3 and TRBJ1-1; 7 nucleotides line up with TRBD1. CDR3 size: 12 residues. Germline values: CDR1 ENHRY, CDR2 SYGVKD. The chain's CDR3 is CVIGRGDTEAFF. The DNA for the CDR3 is TGTGTCATCGGCAGGGGGGACACTGAAGCTTTCTTT.

The CDR3 DNA is TGTGCCAGCAGCTTAACACTAGCGGGGGATACGCAGTATTTT. This sequence encodes CASSLTLAGDTQYF. The J gene is TRBJ2-3, the V gene TRBV7-9; 10 bases agree with TRBD2. The CDR3 extends over 14 amino acids. The germline V gene encodes CDR1 SEHNR and CDR2 FQNEAQ (reference sequence). V was clipped by 2 bases and J by 6 bases; unmatched bases: 2.

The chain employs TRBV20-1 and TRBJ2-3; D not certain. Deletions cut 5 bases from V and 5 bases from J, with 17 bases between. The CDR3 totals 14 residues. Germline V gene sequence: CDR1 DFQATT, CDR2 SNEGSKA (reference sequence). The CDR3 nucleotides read TGCAGTGCTCCTCCGGGCGATGCTGGAGATACGCAGTATTTT. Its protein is CSAPPGDAGDTQYF.

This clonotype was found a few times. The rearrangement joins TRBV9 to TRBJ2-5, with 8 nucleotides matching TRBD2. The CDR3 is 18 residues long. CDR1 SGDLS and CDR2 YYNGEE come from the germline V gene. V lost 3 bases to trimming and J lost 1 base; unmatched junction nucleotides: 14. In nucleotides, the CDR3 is TGTGCCAGCAGCGCCACCCACAGCGGGGGTTCGCCCCAAGAGACCCAGTACTTC. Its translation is CASSATHSGGSPQETQYF.

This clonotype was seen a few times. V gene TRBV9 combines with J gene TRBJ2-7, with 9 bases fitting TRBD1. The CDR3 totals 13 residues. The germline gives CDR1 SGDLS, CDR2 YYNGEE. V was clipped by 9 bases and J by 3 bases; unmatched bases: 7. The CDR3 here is CAIAGTGHYEQYF. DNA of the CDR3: TGTGCCATCGCCGGGACAGGGCACTACGAGCAGTACTTC.

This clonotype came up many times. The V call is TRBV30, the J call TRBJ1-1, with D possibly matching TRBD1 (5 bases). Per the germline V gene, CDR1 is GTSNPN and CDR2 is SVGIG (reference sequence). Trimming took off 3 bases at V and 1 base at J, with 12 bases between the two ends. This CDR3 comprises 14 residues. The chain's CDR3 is CAWSAGAENTEAFF. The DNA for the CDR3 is TGTGCCTGGAGCGCCGGGGCCGAGAACACTGAAGCTTTCTTT.

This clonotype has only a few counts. CDR3 bases: TGTGCTAGTGGTTTGGCCCTCGGGGACGGGGCGTACAATGAGCAGTTCTTC. It specifies CASGLALGDGAYNEQFF. V is TRBV12-5 and J is TRBJ2-1, with D perhaps given as TRBD1 or TRBD2 (5 bases each). Germline assignment: CDR1 LGHNT and CDR2 FRNRAP. The CDR3 contains 17 residues. The V and J ends lost 1 base and 4 bases respectively, with 17 bases between them.